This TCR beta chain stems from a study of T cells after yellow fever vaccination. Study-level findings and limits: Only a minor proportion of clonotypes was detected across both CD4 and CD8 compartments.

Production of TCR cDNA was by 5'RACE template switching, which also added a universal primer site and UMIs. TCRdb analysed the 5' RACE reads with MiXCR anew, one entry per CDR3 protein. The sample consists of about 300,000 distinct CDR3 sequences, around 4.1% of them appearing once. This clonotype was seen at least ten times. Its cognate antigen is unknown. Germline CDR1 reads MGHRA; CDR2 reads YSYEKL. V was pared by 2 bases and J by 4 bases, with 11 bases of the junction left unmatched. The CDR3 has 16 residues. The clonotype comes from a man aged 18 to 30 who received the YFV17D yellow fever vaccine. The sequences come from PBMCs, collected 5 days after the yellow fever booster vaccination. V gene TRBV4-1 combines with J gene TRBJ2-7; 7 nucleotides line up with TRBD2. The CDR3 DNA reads TGCGCCAGCAGCCAATGGGAGGGGATGCCGGCGTACGAGCAGTACTTC. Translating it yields CASSQWEGMPAYEQYF.